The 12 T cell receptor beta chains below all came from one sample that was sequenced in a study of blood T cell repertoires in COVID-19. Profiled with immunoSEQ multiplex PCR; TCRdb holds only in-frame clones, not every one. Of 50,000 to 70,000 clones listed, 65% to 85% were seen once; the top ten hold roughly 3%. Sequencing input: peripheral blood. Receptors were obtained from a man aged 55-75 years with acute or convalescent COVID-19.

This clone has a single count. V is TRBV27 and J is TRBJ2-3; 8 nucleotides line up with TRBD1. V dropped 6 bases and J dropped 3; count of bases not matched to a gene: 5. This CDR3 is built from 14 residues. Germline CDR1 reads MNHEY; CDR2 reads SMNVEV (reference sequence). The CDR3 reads CASSSDRATDTQYF. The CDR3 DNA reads TGTGCCAGCAGCTCGGACAGGGCGACAGATACGCAGTATTTT.

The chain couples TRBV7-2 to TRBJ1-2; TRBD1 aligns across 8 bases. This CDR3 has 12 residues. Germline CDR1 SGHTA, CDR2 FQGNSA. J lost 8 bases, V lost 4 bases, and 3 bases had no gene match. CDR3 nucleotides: TGTGCCAGCAGCTGGACAGGGTCCGGCTACACCTTC. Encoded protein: CASSWTGSGYTF.

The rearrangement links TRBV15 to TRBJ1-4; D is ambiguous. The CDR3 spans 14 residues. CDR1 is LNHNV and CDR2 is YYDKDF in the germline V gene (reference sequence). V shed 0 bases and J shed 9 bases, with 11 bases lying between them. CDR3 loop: CATSRDRGGKKLFF. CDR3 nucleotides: TGTGCCACCAGCAGAGATCGTGGCGGTAAAAAACTGTTTTTT.

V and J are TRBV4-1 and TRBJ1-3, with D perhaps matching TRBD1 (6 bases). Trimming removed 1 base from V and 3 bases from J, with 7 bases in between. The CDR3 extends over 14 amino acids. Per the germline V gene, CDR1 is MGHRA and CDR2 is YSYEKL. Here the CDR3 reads CASSQAGVGNTIYF. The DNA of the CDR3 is TGCGCCAGCAGCCAAGCAGGGGTTGGAAACACCATATATTTT.

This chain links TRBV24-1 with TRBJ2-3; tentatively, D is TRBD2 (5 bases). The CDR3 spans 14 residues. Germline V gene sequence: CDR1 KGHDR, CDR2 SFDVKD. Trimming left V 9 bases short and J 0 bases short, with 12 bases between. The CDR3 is CATRAGLSTDTQYF. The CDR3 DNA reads TGTGCCACCCGGGCGGGCCTTAGCACAGATACGCAGTATTTT.

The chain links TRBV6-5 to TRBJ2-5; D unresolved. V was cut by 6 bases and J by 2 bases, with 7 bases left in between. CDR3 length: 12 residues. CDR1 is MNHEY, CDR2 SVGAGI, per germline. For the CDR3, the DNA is TGTGCCAGCAGACAGCCGCAAGAGACCCAGTACTTC. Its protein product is CASRQPQETQYF.

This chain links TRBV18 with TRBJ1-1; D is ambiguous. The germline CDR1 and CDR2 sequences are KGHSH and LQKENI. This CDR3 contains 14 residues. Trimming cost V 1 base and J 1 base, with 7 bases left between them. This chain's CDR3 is CASSPRVQNTEAFF. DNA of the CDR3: TGTGCCAGCTCACCACGAGTCCAGAACACTGAAGCTTTCTTT.

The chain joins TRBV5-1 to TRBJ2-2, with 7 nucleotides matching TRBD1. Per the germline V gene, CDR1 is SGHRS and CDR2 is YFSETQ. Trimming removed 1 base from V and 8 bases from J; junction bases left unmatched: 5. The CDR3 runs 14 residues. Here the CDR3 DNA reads TGCGCCAGCAGCTTGACAGGGGAAGGAGGGGAGCTGTTTTTT. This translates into CASSLTGEGGELFF.

The CDR3 region is CASSPLGDTQYF. The CDR3 DNA is TGTGCCAGCAGCCCACTGGGCGATACGCAGTATTTT. The chain links TRBV7-2 to TRBJ2-3; D unclear. Between the trimmed V and J ends, which lost 5 bases and 6 bases, there was a span of 9 bases. The CDR3 extends over 12 amino acids. The germline V gene has CDR1 SGHTA and CDR2 FQGNSA.

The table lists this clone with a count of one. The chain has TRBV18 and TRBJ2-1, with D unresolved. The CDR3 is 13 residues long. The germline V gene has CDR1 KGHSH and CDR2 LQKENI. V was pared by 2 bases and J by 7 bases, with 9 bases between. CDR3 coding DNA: TGTGCCAGCTCACCAAGAAGAGTGAATGAGCAGTTCTTC. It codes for CASSPRRVNEQFF.

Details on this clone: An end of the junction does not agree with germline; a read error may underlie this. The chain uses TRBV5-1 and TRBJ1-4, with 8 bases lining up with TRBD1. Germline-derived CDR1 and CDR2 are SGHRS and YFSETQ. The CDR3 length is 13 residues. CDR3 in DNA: TGCGCCAGCAGTTTGGGACAGGATGAAAAACTGTTTTTT. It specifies CASSLGQDEKLFF.

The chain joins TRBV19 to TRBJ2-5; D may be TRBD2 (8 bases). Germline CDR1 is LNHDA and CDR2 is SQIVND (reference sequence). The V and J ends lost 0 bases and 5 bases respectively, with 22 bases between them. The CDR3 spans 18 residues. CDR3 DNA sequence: TGTGCCAGTAGTATAGATATTGCTAGCGGGCCCAGGGGGGAGACCCAGTACTTC. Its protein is CASSIDIASGPRGETQYF.